This TCR beta chain was retrieved from a study of technical replicates of blood from four donors. Repertoires were generated with immunoSEQ multiplex PCR, while TCRdb's copy carries only in-frame clones and drops some. This table has more than 90,000 clones, approximately 96% appearing once. V shed 4 bases, J shed 3 bases, and the junction held 9 bases outside the gene matches. CDR3 length equals 16 residues. CDR1 and CDR2 (germline): LNHDA, SQIVND (reference sequence). The sequence was collected from a human donor in good health. The genes are TRBV19 and TRBJ1-5, with 7 bases lining up with TRBD1. Material for sequencing was T cells isolated from PBMCs. DNA for the CDR3: TGTGCCAGTAGTACTTTCACAGGGGAGGCCAATCAGCCCCAGCATTTT. It yields the protein CASSTFTGEANQPQHF.